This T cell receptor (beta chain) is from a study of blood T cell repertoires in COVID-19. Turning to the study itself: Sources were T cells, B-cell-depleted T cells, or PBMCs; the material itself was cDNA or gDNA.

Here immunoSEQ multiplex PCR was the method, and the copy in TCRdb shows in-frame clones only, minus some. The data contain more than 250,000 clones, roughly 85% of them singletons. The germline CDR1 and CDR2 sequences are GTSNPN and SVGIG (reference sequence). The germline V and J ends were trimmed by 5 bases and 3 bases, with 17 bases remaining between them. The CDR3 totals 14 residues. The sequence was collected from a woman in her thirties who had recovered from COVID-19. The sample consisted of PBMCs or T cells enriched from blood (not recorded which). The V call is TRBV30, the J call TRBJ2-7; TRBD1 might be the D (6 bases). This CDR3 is CAWAGTRSSYEQYF. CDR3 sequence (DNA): TGTGCCTGGGCTGGGACACGCAGTAGCTACGAGCAGTACTTC.